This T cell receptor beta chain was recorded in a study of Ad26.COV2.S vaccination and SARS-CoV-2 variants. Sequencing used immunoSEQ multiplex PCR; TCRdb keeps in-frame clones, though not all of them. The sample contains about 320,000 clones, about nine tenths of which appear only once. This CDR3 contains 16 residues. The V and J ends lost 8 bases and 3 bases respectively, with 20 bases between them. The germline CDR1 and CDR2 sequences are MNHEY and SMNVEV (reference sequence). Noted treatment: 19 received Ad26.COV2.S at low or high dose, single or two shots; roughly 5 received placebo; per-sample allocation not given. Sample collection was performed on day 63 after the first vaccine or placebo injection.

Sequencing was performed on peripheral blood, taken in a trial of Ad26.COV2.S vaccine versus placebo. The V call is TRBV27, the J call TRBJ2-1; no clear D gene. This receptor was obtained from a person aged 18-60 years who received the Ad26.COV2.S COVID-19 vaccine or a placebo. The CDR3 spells CASRPDVLTDYNEQFF. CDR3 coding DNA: TGTGCCAGCCGACCGGATGTTTTAACGGACTACAATGAGCAGTTCTTC.